This T cell receptor beta chain was sequenced for a study of graft-versus-host responses after intestinal transplantation. Overall study: Grafts that recipients had were multivisceral, liver-intestinal, or isolated intestinal transplants.

CDR1 is MNHNY, CDR2 SVGAGI, per germline (reference sequence). The CDR3 has 16 residues. Study observations and caveats: Graft-donor T cell macrochimerism in patients accompanied high graft-versus-host to host-versus-graft clonal ratios in allografts.

Profiling relied on immunoSEQ multiplex PCR, and the TCRdb table lists in-frame clones only, not all of them. The table lists tens of thousands of clones, over 85% of them singletons. As for this clone: What it binds is unknown.

The sequence came from a human donor who received an intestinal transplant. J is TRBJ2-5 and V is TRBV6-6, with D possibly matching TRBD2 (5 bases). With the DNA end fitting TRBJ2-7 better, the J assignment may be wrong. The source was unstimulated CD4+ T cells sorted from spleen or lymph node cells, collected before intestinal transplant. CDR3 DNA sequence: TGTGCCAGCAGTTCCCGAGGGTCGGACCTCTCCTACGAGCAGTACTTC. It is translated as CASSSRGSDLSYEQYF.